This entry describes one TCR beta chain. Antigen specificity is unknown. The data were obtained in a study of cytomegalovirus exposure and HLA in healthy donors. General study findings and limits: Researchers reported in a later analysis that a missense DCLRE1C variant was tied to TCR beta V- and J-gene trimming.

Germline CDR1 reads MDHEN; CDR2 reads SYDVKM. The CDR3 has 15 amino acids. The V and J ends lost 6 bases and 6 bases, in that order; junction bases with no gene match: 10. PCR used 60 Vbeta primers and 13 Jbeta primers. Profiling relied on immunoSEQ multiplex PCR, and the TCRdb table lists in-frame clones only, not all of them. The sample yields around 240,000 clones, roughly 87% seen once. Sequenced input: PBMCs. The chain links TRBV28 to TRBJ1-4; 7 bases agree with TRBD1. The TCR originated in a woman in her thirties or forties in good health and CMV-seropositive. CDR3 nucleotides: TGTGCCAGCAGGATCTCCGGGACAGAGGATGAAAAACTGTTTTTT. This gives the protein CASRISGTEDEKLFF.